This T cell receptor (beta chain) was retrieved from a study of shared T cell receptors in the human thymus. Assay: immunoSEQ multiplex PCR; the TCRdb copy retains only in-frame clones and omits some. The sample consists of roughly 500,000 clones, about 80% of them appearing once. CDR3 length: 14 amino acids. V was cut by 1 base and J by 6 bases, with 13 bases left in between. Germline V CDR1 and CDR2: SGHRS, YFSETQ. This same sample was also part of a study on human thymus T cells. That report adds: Healthy Finnish infants having corrective surgery for congenital heart defects served as donors. Resections obtained during corrective heart surgery supplied the thymus tissue. V and J genes seemed to be used with bias in thymic and blood repertoires.

The sample taken for sequencing was thymocytes. The chain is built from TRBV5-1 and TRBJ1-2; possible D gene TRBD1, 6 bases. The clonotype comes from a boy in the first two years of life with a congenital heart defect. Here the CDR3 reads CASSLQGPGDGYTF. CDR3 DNA: TGCGCCAGCAGCTTGCAGGGGCCGGGTGATGGCTACACCTTC. The full variable domain, in which reference TRBV5-1 and TRBJ1-2 provide the parts outside the CDR3, is KAGVTQTPRYLIKTRGQQVTLSCSPISGHRSVSWYQQTPGQGLQFLFEYFSETQRNKGNFPGRFSGRQFSNSRSEMNVSTLELGDSALYLCASSLQGPGDGYTFGSGTRLTVV.